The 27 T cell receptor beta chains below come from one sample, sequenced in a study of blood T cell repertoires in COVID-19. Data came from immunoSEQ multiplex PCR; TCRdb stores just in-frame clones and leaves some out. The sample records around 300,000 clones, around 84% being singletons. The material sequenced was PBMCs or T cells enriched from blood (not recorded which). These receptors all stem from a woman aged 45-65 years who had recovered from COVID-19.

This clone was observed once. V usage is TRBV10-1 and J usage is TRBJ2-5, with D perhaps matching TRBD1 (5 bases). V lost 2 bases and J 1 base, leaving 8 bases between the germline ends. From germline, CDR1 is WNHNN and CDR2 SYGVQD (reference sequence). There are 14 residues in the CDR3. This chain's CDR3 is CASSEEGVQETQYF. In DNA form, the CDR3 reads TGCGCCAGCAGTGAGGAAGGGGTCCAAGAGACCCAGTACTTC.

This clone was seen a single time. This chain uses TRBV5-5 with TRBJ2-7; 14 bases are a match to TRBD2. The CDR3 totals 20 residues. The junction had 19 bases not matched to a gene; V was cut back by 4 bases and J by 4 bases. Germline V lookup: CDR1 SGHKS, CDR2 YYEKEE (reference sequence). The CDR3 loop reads CASSGSTGLAGDSRPYEQYF. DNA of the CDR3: TGTGCCAGCAGCGGAAGTACGGGACTAGCGGGGGACTCCCGGCCTTACGAGCAGTACTTC.

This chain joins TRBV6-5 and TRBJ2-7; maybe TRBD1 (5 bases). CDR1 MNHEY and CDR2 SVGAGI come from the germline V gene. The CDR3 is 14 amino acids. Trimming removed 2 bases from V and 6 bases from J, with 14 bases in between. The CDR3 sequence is CASSYGIGEGEQYF. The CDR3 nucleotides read TGTGCCAGCAGTTACGGTATAGGGGAAGGCGAGCAGTACTTC.

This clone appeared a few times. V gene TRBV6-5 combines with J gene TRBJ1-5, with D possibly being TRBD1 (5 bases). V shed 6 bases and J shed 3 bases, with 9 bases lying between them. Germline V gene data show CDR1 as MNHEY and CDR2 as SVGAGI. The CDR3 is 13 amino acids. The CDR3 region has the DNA TGTGCCAGCAGCGACAGAGACAATCAGCCCCAGCATTTT. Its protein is CASSDRDNQPQHF.

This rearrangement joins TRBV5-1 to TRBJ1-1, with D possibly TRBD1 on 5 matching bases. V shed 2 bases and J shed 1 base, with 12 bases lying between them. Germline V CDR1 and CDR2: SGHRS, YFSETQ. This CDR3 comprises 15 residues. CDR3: CASSFLGGGNTEAFF. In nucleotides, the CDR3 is TGCGCCAGCAGCTTTCTGGGCGGGGGGAACACTGAAGCTTTCTTT.

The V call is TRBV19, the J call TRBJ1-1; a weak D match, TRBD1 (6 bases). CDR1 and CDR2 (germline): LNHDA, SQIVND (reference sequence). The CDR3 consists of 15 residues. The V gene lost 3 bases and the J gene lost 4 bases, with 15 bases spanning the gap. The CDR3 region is CASSILETGSTEAFF. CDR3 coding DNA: TGTGCCAGTAGTATTTTGGAGACAGGATCCACTGAAGCTTTCTTT.

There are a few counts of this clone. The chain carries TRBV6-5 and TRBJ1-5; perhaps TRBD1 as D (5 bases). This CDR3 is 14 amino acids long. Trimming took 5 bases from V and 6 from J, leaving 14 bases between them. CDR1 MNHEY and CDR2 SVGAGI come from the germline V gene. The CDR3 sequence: CASSPGTGVQPQHF. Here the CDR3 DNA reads TGTGCCAGCAGTCCGGGGACGGGGGTTCAGCCCCAGCATTTT.

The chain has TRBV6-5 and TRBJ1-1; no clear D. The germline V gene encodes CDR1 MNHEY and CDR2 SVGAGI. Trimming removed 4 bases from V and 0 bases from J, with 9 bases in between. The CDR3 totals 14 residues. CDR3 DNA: TGTGCCAGCAGTTCCCCGACTCTGAACACTGAAGCTTTCTTT. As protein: CASSSPTLNTEAFF.

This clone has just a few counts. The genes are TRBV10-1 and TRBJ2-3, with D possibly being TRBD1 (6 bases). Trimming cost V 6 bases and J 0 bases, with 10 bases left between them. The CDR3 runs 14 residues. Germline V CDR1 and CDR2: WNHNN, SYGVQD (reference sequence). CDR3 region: CASREDSSTDTQYF. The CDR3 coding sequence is TGCGCCAGCAGAGAGGACAGTAGCACAGATACGCAGTATTTT.

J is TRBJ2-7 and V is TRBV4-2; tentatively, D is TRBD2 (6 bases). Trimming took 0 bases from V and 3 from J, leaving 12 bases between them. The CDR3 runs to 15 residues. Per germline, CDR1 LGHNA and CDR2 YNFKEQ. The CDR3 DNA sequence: TGTGCCAGCAGCCAAGATGGGGGGAGGTTCTACGAGCAGTACTTC. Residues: CASSQDGGRFYEQYF.

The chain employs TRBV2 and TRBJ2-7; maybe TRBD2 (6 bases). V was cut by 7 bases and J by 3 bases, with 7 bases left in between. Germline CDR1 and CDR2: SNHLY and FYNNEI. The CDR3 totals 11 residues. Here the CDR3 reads CASTGVYEQYF. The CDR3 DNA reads TGTGCCAGCACGGGGGTCTACGAGCAGTACTTC.

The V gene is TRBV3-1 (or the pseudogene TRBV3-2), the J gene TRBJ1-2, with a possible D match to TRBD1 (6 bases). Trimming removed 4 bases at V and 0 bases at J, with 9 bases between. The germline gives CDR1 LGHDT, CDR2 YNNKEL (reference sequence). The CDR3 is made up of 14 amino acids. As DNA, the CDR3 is TGTGCCAGCAGCCTCCAGGGGACTAACTATGGCTACACCTTC. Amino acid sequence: CASSLQGTNYGYTF.

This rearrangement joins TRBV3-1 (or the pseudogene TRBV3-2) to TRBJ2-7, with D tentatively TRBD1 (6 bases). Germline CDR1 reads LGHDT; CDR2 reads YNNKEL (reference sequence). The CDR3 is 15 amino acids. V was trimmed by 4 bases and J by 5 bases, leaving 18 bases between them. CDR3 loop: CASSPLGGAKDEQYF. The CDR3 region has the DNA TGTGCCAGCAGCCCTTTAGGGGGAGCTAAGGACGAGCAGTACTTC.

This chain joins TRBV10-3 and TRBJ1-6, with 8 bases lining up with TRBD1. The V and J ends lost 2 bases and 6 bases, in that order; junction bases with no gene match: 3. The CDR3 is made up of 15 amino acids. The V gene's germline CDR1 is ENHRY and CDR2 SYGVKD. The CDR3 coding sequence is TGTGCCATCAGTGAGAGACAGGGGACTAATTCACCCCTCCACTTT. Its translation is CAISERQGTNSPLHF.

The CDR3 nucleotides are TGTGCCAGCAGTGAATGGGACAGTAGTGGAAACACCATATATTTT. This encodes CASSEWDSSGNTIYF. This chain connects TRBV2 to TRBJ1-3; TRBD1 matches at 7 bases. Germline CDR1 and CDR2: SNHLY and FYNNEI. The CDR3 has 15 residues. J gave up 3 bases and V 2 bases, and 4 bases lay outside the gene matches.

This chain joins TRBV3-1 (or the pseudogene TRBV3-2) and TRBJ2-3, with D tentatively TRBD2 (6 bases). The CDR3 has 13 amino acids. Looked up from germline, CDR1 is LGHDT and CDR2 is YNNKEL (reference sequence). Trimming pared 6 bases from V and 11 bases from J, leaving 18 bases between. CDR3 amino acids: CASSQKGGAGQYF. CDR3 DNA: TGTGCCAGCAGTCAAAAAGGCGGGGCAGGGCAGTATTTT.

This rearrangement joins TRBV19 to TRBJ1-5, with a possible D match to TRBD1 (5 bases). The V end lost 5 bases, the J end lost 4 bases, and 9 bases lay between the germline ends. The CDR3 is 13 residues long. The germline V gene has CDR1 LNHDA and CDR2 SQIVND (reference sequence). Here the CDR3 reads CASSSGKNQPQHF. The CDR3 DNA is TGTGCCAGTAGTTCAGGGAAGAATCAGCCCCAGCATTTT.

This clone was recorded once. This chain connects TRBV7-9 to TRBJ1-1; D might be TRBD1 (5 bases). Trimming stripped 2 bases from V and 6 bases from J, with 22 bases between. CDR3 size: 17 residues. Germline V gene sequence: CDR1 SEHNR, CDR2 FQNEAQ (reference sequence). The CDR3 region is CASSLFRDSPYCPEAFF. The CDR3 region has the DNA TGTGCCAGCAGCTTATTTCGGGACTCTCCGTACTGCCCTGAAGCTTTCTTT.

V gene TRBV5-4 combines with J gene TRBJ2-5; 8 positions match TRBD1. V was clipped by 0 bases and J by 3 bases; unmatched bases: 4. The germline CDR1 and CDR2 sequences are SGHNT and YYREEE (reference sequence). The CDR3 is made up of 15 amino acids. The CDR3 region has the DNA TGTGCCAGCAGCTTGGATCCAGGGGGCGAAGAGACCCAGTACTTC. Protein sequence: CASSLDPGGEETQYF.

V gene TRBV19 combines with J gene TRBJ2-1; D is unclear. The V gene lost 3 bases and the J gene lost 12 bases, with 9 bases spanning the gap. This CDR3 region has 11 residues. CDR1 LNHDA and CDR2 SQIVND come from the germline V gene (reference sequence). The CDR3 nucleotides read TGTGCCAGTAGTATCCCCGGTCGGCAGTTCTTC. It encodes CASSIPGRQFF.

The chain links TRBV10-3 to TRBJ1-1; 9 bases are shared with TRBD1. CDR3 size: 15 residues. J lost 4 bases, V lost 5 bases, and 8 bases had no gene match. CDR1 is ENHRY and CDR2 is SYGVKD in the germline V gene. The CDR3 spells CAISWDRASSTEAFF. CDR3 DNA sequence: TGTGCCATCAGTTGGGACAGGGCGAGTTCCACTGAAGCTTTCTTT.

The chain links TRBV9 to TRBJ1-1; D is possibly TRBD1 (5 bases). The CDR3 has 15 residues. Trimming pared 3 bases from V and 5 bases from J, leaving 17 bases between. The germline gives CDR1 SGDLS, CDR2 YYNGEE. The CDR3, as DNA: TGTGCCAGCAGCGCCCTAGGGCAGGGCTGGACTGAAGCTTTCTTT. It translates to CASSALGQGWTEAFF.

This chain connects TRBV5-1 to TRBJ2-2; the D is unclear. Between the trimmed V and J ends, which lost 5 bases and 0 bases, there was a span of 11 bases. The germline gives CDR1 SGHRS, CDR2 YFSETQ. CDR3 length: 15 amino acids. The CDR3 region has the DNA TGCGCCAGCAGGGTCGGAGAACCGAACACCGGGGAGCTGTTTTTT. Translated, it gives CASRVGEPNTGELFF.

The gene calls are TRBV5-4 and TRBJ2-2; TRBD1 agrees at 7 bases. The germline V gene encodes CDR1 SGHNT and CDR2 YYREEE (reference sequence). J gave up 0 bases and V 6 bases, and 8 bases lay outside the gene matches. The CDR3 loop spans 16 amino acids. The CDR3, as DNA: TGTGCCAGCAAAGGGATCGGGACAGCGAACACCGGGGAGCTGTTTTTT. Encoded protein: CASKGIGTANTGELFF.

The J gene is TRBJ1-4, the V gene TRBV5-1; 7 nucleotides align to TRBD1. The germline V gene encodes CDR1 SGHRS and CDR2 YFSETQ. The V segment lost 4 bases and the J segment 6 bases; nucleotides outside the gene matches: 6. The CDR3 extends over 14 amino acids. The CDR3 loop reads CASSTGTADEKLFF. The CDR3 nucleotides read TGCGCCAGCAGCACCGGGACAGCGGATGAAAAACTGTTTTTT.

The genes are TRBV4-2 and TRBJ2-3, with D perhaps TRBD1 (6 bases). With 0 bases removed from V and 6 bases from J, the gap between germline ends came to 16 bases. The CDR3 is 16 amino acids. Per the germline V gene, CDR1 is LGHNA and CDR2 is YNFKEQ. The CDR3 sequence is CASSQENSPGADTQYF. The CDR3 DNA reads TGTGCCAGCAGCCAAGAGAACTCCCCAGGGGCCGATACGCAGTATTTT.

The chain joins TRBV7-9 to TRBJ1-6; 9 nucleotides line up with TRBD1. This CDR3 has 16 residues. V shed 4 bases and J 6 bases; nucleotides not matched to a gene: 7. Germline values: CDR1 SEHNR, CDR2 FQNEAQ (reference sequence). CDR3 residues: CASSYSGTGSNSPLHF. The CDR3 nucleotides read TGTGCCAGCAGCTACTCCGGGACAGGGTCTAATTCACCCCTCCACTTT.